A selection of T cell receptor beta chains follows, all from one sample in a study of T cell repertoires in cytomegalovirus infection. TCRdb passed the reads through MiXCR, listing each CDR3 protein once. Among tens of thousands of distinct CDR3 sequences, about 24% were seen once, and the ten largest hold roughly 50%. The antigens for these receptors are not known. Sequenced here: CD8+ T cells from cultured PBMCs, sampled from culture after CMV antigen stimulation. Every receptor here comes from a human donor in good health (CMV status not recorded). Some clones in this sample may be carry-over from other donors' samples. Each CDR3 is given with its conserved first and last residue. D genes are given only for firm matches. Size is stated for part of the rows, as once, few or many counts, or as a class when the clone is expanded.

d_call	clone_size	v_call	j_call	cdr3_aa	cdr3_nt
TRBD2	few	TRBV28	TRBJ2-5	CASSFLGGGRWETQYF	TGTGCCAGCAGTTTTCTTGGCGGGGGGCGCTGGGAGACCCAGTACTTC
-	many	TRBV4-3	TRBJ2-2	CASSHREDTGELFF	TGCGCCAGCAGCCACAGGGAGGACACCGGGGAGCTGTTTTTT
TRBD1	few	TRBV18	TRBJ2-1	CASSPGTGTYNEQFF	TGTGCCAGCTCACCGGGGACAGGGACTTACAATGAGCAGTTCTTC
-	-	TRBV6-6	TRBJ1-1	CASSYSGGDTEAFF	TGTGCCAGCAGTTACTCGGGGGGGGACACTGAAGCTTTCTTT
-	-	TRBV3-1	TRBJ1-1	CASSSDAVGNTEAFF	TGTGCCAGCAGCTCCGACGCGGTGGGGAACACTGAAGCTTTCTTT
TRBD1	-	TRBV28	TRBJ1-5	CASSQTGGDQPQHF	TGTGCCAGCAGTCAGACAGGGGGCGACCAGCCCCAGCATTTT
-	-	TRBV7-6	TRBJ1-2	CASSLAGRNDVLGYTF	TGTGCCAGCAGCTTAGCGGGGCGGAACGACGTTTTGGGCTACACCTTC
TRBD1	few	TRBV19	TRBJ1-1	CASSPRQGRTHPKSEAFF	TGTGCCAGTAGCCCCAGACAGGGTCGGACCCACCCTAAGTCTGAAGCTTTCTTT
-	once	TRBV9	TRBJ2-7	CASSVGGLSREQYF	TGTGCCAGCAGCGTGGGGGGCTTGTCCCGCGAGCAGTACTTC
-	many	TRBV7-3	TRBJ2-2	CASSAGFLGELFF	TGTGCCAGCAGCGCGGGATTTCTCGGGGAGCTGTTTTTT
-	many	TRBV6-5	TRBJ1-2	CASSYRGGNYGYTF	TGTGCCAGCAGTTACAGGGGCGGCAACTATGGCTACACCTTC
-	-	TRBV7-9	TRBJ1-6	CASSLLGGLHSPLHF	TGTGCCAGCAGCTTACTGGGGGGCTTGCATTCACCCCTCCACTTT
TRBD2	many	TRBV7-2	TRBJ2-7	CASSLLLAASGGYEQYF	TGTGCCAGCAGCTTACTCCTGGCCGCTAGCGGGGGATACGAGCAGTACTTC
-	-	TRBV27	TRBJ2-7	CASSLPTRGEQYF	TGTGCCAGCAGTTTACCGACTCGGGGGGAGCAGTACTTC
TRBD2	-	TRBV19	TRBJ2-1	CASSIRRELDNEQFF	TGTGCCAGTAGTATCAGGCGGGAGCTAGACAATGAGCAGTTCTTC
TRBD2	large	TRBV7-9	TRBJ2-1	CASSFGGLAGITYNEQFF	TGTGCCAGCAGTTTTGGAGGACTAGCGGGGATAACCTACAATGAGCAGTTCTTC
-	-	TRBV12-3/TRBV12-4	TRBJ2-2	CAGGFGELFF	TGTGCCGGCGGCTTCGGGGAGCTGTTTTTT
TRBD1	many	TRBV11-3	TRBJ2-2	CASRRTGSNTGELFF	TGTGCCAGCAGGCGGACAGGGTCGAACACCGGGGAGCTGTTTTTT
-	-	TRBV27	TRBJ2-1	CASRGVSYNEQFF	TGTGCCAGCCGTGGGGTCTCCTACAATGAGCAGTTCTTC
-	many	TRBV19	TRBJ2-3	CASSIAWGPQRTDTQYF	TGTGCCAGTAGTATAGCTTGGGGACCGCAAAGAACAGATACGCAGTATTTT
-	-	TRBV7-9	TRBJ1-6	CASSQPGPSGSPLHF	TGTGCCAGCAGCCAACCGGGCCCATCAGGTTCACCCCTCCACTTT
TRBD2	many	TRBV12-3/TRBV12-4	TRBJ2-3	CASSFGTSGGAIDTQYF	TGTGCCAGCAGTTTTGGGACTAGCGGGGGGGCCATAGATACGCAGTATTTT
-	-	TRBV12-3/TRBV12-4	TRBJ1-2	CASSSEWGTPTKANYGYTF	TGTGCCAGCAGTTCGGAGTGGGGGACACCGACTAAAGCTAACTATGGCTACACCTTC
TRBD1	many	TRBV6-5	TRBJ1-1	CASSYSMTGTDTEAFF	TGTGCCAGCAGTTACTCGATGACAGGGACCGACACTGAAGCTTTCTTT
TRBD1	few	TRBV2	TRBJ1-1	CASTDRVKSRTEAFF	TGTGCCAGCACTGACAGGGTGAAATCGAGGACTGAAGCTTTCTTT
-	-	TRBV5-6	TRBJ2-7	CASSSGHPGYEQYF	TGTGCCAGCAGCTCGGGACACCCCGGATACGAGCAGTACTTC
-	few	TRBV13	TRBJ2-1	CASSLGRVRLENEQFF	TGTGCCAGCAGCTTAGGTCGTGTTCGTTTGGAAAATGAGCAGTTCTTC
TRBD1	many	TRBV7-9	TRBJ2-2	CASSVSDRGSGELFF	TGTGCCAGCAGCGTTTCTGACAGGGGTTCTGGGGAGCTGTTTTTT
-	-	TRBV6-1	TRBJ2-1	CASSFDTATGNEQFF	TGTGCCAGCAGTTTTGACACTGCAACGGGCAATGAGCAGTTCTTC
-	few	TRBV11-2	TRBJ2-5	CASSTSWDSQETQYF	TGTGCCAGCAGCACTAGCTGGGACAGTCAAGAGACCCAGTACTTC
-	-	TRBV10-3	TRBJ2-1	CAISGSGGDSYNVQFF	TGTGCCATCAGCGGGTCGGGCGGGGACTCCTACAATGTGCAGTTCTTC
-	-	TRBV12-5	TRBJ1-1	CASGSALGVGNTEAFF	TGTGCTAGTGGTTCCGCCTTGGGGGTTGGGAACACTGAAGCTTTCTTT
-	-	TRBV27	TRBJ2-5	CASSLVGVGETQYF	TGTGCCAGCAGTTTAGTCGGGGTGGGAGAGACCCAGTACTTC
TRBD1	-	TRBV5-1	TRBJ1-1	CASSEKDRGNTEAFF	TGCGCCAGCAGCGAAAAGGACAGGGGGAACACTGAAGCTTTCTTT
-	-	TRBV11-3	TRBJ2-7	CASSLGRVDEQYF	TGTGCCAGCAGCTTAGGAAGGGTCGACGAGCAGTACTTC
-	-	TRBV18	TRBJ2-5	CASSPSGGELETQYF	TGTGCCAGCTCACCATCGGGGGGCGAGCTGGAGACCCAGTACTTC
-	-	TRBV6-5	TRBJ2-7	CASSYSPRDHEQYF	TGTGCCAGCAGTTACTCTCCAAGGGACCACGAGCAGTACTTC
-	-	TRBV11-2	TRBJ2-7	CASNLNGEGGYEQYF	TGTGCCAGCAACTTAAACGGGGAAGGAGGCTACGAGCAGTACTTC
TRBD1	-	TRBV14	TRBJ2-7	CASSHPETGGRYEQYF	TGTGCCAGCAGCCACCCCGAGACAGGGGGCAGGTACGAGCAGTACTTC